This T cell receptor (beta chain) appears in the sequencing data of a study of CD8 T cells in ankylosing spondylitis. In its sample, this clonotype was seen a few times. What it recognizes is unknown. Whole-study findings and limits: Disease-linked clones proved CD8+ and comparatively uncommon in peripheral blood. Ankylosing spondylitis blood appeared to be characterized by a TCR beta motif of eight highly homologous variants. Clones tied to disease were said to be significantly enriched in matched ankylosing spondylitis synovial fluid. Some motif variants had been reported before (in reactive arthritis synovial fluid and blood).

CDR1 DFQATT and CDR2 SNEGSKA come from the germline V gene (reference sequence). The CDR3 extends over 14 amino acids. The V gene lost 3 bases and the J gene lost 4 bases, with 13 bases spanning the gap. A quantitative 5'-RACE method, one with molecular barcodes, was used to make TCR beta libraries. TCRdb reprocessed the 5' RACE reads via MiXCR and lists one record per CDR3 protein. Altogether roughly 220,000 distinct CDR3 sequences are present, around 16% being singletons, with the ten largest covering about 42%. The V gene is TRBV20-1, the J gene TRBJ1-3; D gene ambiguous. The source material was blood, either unsorted or a sorted T cell fraction (not recorded which). The clonotype comes from a male donor with ankylosing spondylitis. CDR3: CSASPLGLGNTIYF. In DNA form, the CDR3 reads TGCAGTGCTAGCCCCCTCGGTCTGGGAAACACCATATATTTT.